Each of the 15 T cell receptor beta chains below was sequenced from the same sample in a study of spatial heterogeneity in lung cancer (dated by TCRdb to the late 2010s). Libraries came from 5' RACE. Sequencer: NextSeq 500. The raw public data were reprocessed by TCRdb itself: fastp quality trimming at Q25, MiXCR clonotype calling, in-frame beta chains only. Rows with a matching CDR3 protein are joined into one entry that keeps the most common DNA and genes. This sample holds tens of thousands of distinct CDR3 sequences; around 12% were observed only once. Roughly two fifths of the sample is held by the ten biggest clonotypes. Read against the paper, the sample's time point label means: sample taken at primary tumor resection. For TCR sequencing, whole RNA was extracted from tumor and nontumor lung tissue, or from cryopreserved PBMC samples, and no cell sorting was done. The input for sequencing was PBMCs, taken at surgery. These receptors came from a male donor with early-stage non-small cell lung cancer.

J is TRBJ2-2 and V is TRBV2; TRBD1 or TRBD2 may be the D gene (5 bases each). The germline CDR1 and CDR2 sequences are SNHLY and FYNNEI. V lost 6 bases to trimming and J lost 4 bases, with 15 bases between them. The CDR3 covers 15 residues. The CDR3 DNA is TGTGCCAGCAGGGACCGAGGGGTGAGCACCGGGGAGCTGTTTTTT. This translates into CASRDRGVSTGELFF. The full variable domain, completed using reference TRBV2 and TRBJ2-2, is EPEVTQTPSHQVTQMGQEVILRCVPISNHLYFYWYRQILGQKVEFLVSFYNNEISEKSEIFDDQFSVERPDGSNFTLKIRSTKLEDSAMYFCASRDRGVSTGELFFGEGSRLTVL.

The chain couples TRBV29-1 to TRBJ2-7; D tentatively reads TRBD1 or TRBD2 (7 bases each). Per germline, CDR1 SQVTM and CDR2 ANQGSEA. The CDR3 is 13 amino acids. Trimming shortened V by 7 bases and J by 2 bases, and 15 bases separated the two germline ends. The CDR3 sequence: CSAGGGGPYEQYF. CDR3 DNA: TGCAGCGCTGGGGGAGGGGGCCCCTACGAGCAGTACTTC.

As for this clonotype: A much larger clone differs from this one at a single base, so this may be a read error. The chain employs TRBV29-1 and TRBJ2-5; D is ambiguous. V lost 7 bases and J 1 base, leaving 7 bases between the germline ends. The length of the CDR3 is 11 residues. Per the germline V gene, CDR1 is SQVTM and CDR2 is ANQGSEA. The CDR3: CSARPQETQYF. In DNA form, the CDR3 reads TGCAGCGCTCGGCCCCAAGAGACCCAGTACTTC.

The chain recombines TRBV4-1 with TRBJ1-1; D may be TRBD1 (6 bases). CDR1 MGHRA and CDR2 YSYEKL come from the germline V gene. The V end was cut by 4 bases, the J end by 1 base, with 16 bases between. The CDR3 runs 16 residues. The CDR3 spells CASSRKKGEPNTEAFF. CDR3 DNA sequence: TGCGCCAGCAGCCGCAAAAAGGGGGAACCGAACACTGAAGCTTTCTTT.

This clonotype turned up a few times. The chain recombines TRBV28 with TRBJ1-5, with D tentatively TRBD1 (5 bases). V gave up 5 bases and J gave up 7 bases, with 24 bases separating them. The CDR3 has 17 amino acids. Germline CDR1 MDHEN, CDR2 SYDVKM. In DNA, the CDR3 is TGTGCCAGCAGTCCACCGGGACTCCCTTTGGGTGGGCAGCCCCAGCATTTT. It yields the protein CASSPPGLPLGGQPQHF.

This clonotype was seen more than once but under ten times. CDR3 DNA: TGTGCCAGCAGGACCGGACAGGGAATAGGCGAGCAGTACTTC. Translating it yields CASRTGQGIGEQYF. The V call is TRBV2, the J call TRBJ2-7, with 8 positions matching TRBD1. The J segment lost 6 bases and the V segment lost 6 bases, leaving 10 bases of the junction unmatched. Germline V gives CDR1 SNHLY, CDR2 FYNNEI. The CDR3 runs 14 residues.

The gene calls are TRBV29-1 and TRBJ2-7; D gene ambiguous. V was cut by 4 bases and J by 6 bases, with 13 bases left in between. There are 12 residues in the CDR3. CDR1 is SQVTM, CDR2 ANQGSEA, per germline. CDR3 sequence: CSVGATLVEQYF. In DNA form, the CDR3 reads TGCAGCGTTGGTGCGACTTTGGTCGAGCAGTACTTC.

A few counts support this clonotype. The chain combines TRBV7-9 with TRBJ2-7; D is uncertain. The germline V gene encodes CDR1 SEHNR and CDR2 FQNEAQ (reference sequence). Trimming pared 0 bases from V and 0 bases from J, leaving 6 bases between. CDR3 size: 14 residues. This chain's CDR3 is CASSLAASSYEQYF. As DNA, the CDR3 is TGTGCCAGCAGCTTAGCGGCCAGCTCCTACGAGCAGTACTTC.

This clonotype was seen a few times. This chain uses TRBV6-5 with TRBJ1-1, with TRBD1 matching over 9 bases. CDR1 is MNHEY, CDR2 SVGAGI, per germline. V shed 5 bases and J 6 bases; nucleotides not matched to a gene: 7. The CDR3 runs 14 residues. DNA for the CDR3: TGTGCCAGCAGTGGGGGACAGGGTGGCGCTGAAGCTTTCTTT. Translated, it gives CASSGGQGGAEAFF.

The CDR3 spells CASSDGLAGVEDTQYF. CDR3 nucleotide sequence: TGTGCCAGCAGCGATGGACTAGCGGGAGTGGAAGATACGCAGTATTTT. The V and J genes are TRBV3-1 and TRBJ2-3; 13 bases line up with TRBD2. Germline CDR1 and CDR2: LGHDT and YNNKEL (reference sequence). The CDR3 covers 16 residues. The junction had 7 bases not matched to a gene; V was cut back by 5 bases and J by 5 bases.

In its sample, this clonotype was seen a few times. V and J are TRBV7-2 and TRBJ2-3; 10 nucleotides align to TRBD2. The CDR3 spans 17 residues. The trim removed 0 bases at V and 4 bases at J, leaving 7 bases unmatched. Germline CDR1 SGHTA, CDR2 FQGNSA. The CDR3: CASSLAGAGGGSDTQYF. The CDR3 region has the DNA TGTGCCAGCAGCTTAGCGGGAGCGGGGGGGGGCTCAGATACGCAGTATTTT.

The chain links TRBV6-2 or TRBV6-3 to TRBJ1-5; 8 positions match TRBD1. Germline V gene data show CDR1 as MNHEY and CDR2 as SVGEGT. The CDR3 contains 19 residues. Losses at the gene ends were 0 bases for V and 7 bases for J; bases not matched to a gene: 17. In nucleotides, the CDR3 is TGTGCCAGCAGTTACTCGAACAGGGTAAGGACAGGGAAAATCCAGCCCCAGCATTTT. It yields the protein CASSYSNRVRTGKIQPQHF.

This clonotype was seen a handful of times. V usage is TRBV10-3 and J usage is TRBJ2-7; 9 positions match TRBD1. This CDR3 spans 14 amino acids. V gave up 4 bases and J gave up 5 bases; unmatched junction bases: 6. Germline CDR1 is ENHRY and CDR2 is SYGVKD. CDR3 nucleotides: TGTGCCATCAGTGGTGGGACAGGGACCCACGAGCAGTACTTC. It yields the protein CAISGGTGTHEQYF.

This clonotype was found many times. The chain joins TRBV15 to TRBJ2-3; TRBD2 is a possible D gene (6 bases). The CDR3 covers 16 residues. Germline CDR1 LNHNV, CDR2 YYDKDF (reference sequence). V shed 5 bases and J shed 6 bases, with 21 bases lying between them. The CDR3 here is CATSVLSGWGGDTQYF. CDR3 nucleotides: TGTGCCACCAGCGTCCTTAGCGGTTGGGGTGGTGATACGCAGTATTTT.

This chain joins TRBV4-2 and TRBJ2-3; 10 nucleotides align to TRBD2. The CDR3 covers 18 residues. The V and J ends lost 1 base and 5 bases, in that order; junction bases with no gene match: 12. The V gene's germline CDR1 is LGHNA and CDR2 YNFKEQ. CDR3 protein: CASSQVGPSGRAEDTQYF. CDR3 nucleotide sequence: TGTGCCAGCAGCCAAGTCGGGCCAAGCGGGAGGGCCGAAGATACGCAGTATTTT.